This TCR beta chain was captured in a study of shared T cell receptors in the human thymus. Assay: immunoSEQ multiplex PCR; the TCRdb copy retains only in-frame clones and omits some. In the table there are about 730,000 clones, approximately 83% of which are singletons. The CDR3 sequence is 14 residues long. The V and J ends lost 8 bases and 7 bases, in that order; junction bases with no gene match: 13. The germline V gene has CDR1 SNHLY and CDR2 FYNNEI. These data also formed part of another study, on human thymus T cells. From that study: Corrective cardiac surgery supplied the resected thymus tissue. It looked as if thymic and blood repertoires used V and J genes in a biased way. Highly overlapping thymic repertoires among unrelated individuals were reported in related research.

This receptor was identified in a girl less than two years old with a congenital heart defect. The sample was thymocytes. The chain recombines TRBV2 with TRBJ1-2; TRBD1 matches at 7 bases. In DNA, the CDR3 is TGTGCCAGCGGGACGACCGGACAGGTCGGTGGCTACACCTTC. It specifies CASGTTGQVGGYTF.